This passage covers 18 T cell receptor beta chains from one sample sequenced in a study of T cell responses to AZD1222 COVID-19 vaccine (TCRdb year 2021). The meaning of the sample's time point label: about 28 days (+/-7) after the second vaccine dose. The treatment or condition label, read with the paper, signifies: meningococcal conjugate vaccine given as trial control. Libraries were prepared through the immunoSEQ multiplex PCR assay. Not all clones reach the TCRdb copy of this immuneACCESS table, which keeps in-frame sequences only. Checked studies attribute under half of the gap to unresolved V genes and leave the rest unexplained. Recorded for this sample are fewer than 200,000 clones; around nine tenths of them occurred a single time. The ten largest clonotypes hold roughly 4% of the sample. Sequencing used peripheral blood, obtained 28 days after the second dose of the MenACWY control vaccine. The receptors come from an adult who received the MenACWY meningococcal vaccine as a control.

The chain combines TRBV29-1 with TRBJ2-1; 9 bases are shared with TRBD1. In germline, CDR1 is SQVTM, CDR2 ANQGSEA. This CDR3 is 14 amino acids long. The J segment lost 8 bases and the V segment lost 4 bases, leaving 9 bases of the junction unmatched. Here the CDR3 reads CSVGGQGTWDEQFF. DNA for the CDR3: TGCAGCGTTGGTGGACAGGGGACGTGGGATGAGCAGTTCTTC.

This clone has only one observation. V usage is TRBV12-3 or TRBV12-4 and J usage is TRBJ2-3, with D unclear. CDR3 size: 13 residues. V was pared by 6 bases and J by 8 bases, with 15 bases between. CDR3: CASRASTVGTQYF. CDR3 in DNA: TGTGCCAGCAGGGCAAGTACCGTGGGTACGCAGTATTTT.

This chain links TRBV4-1 with TRBJ1-5; TRBD1 aligns across 7 bases. CDR3 length: 18 residues. J lost 5 bases, V lost 6 bases, and 19 bases had no gene match. Germline V gene lookup returns CDR1 MGHRA and CDR2 YSYEKL. The CDR3 loop is CASRLSGHTPRGDQPQHF. For the CDR3, the DNA is TGCGCCAGCAGGTTATCGGGACATACACCCAGGGGGGATCAGCCCCAGCATTTT.

V and J are TRBV5-6 and TRBJ1-2, with D tentatively TRBD1 (6 bases). CDR3 length: 14 residues. Per germline, CDR1 SGHDT and CDR2 YYEEEE. Trimming shortened V by 0 bases and J by 5 bases, and 11 bases separated the two germline ends. The CDR3 here is CASSLDARGYGYTF. The CDR3 coding sequence is TGTGCCAGCAGCTTGGACGCCAGGGGATATGGCTACACCTTC.

This rearrangement joins TRBV29-1 to TRBJ2-3; a weak D match, TRBD2 (5 bases). CDR1 is SQVTM and CDR2 is ANQGSEA in the germline V gene. The length of the CDR3 is 14 residues. Deletions cut 6 bases from V and 2 bases from J, with 15 bases between. Here the CDR3 DNA reads TGCAGCGTAGCGGCTCGAGGGAACACAGATACGCAGTATTTT. Its protein is CSVAARGNTDTQYF.

The rearrangement links TRBV12-3 or TRBV12-4 to TRBJ2-3; D is possibly TRBD1 or TRBD2 (5 bases each). The CDR3 has 12 amino acids. V was trimmed by 9 bases and J by 3 bases, leaving 10 bases between them. The CDR3 reads CASRRTTDTQYF. Written as DNA, the CDR3 is TGTGCCAGTAGGAGGACAACAGATACGCAGTATTTT.

The chain uses TRBV2 and TRBJ1-5; TRBD1 matches at 7 bases. CDR1 SNHLY and CDR2 FYNNEI come from the germline V gene. The CDR3 totals 13 residues. V lost 9 bases and J lost 9; bases outside the gene matches: 11. DNA for the CDR3: TGTGCCAGAGGCGGGGGGCCAGGGGGGCCCCAGCATTTT. Its translation is CARGGGPGGPQHF.

The chain is built from TRBV30 and TRBJ2-1; 14 bases align to TRBD2. This CDR3 has 13 amino acids. V lost 5 bases, J lost 8 bases, and 2 bases stayed unmatched. Germline V gives CDR1 GTSNPN, CDR2 SVGIG (reference sequence). In DNA, the CDR3 is TGTGCCTGGGGGACTAGCGGGAGTCATGAGCAGTTCTTC. Its protein is CAWGTSGSHEQFF.

In this sample, this clone turned up once. The chain uses TRBV7-2 and TRBJ2-6, with D perhaps matching TRBD1 (5 bases). The germline V gene encodes CDR1 SGHTA and CDR2 FQGNSA. V was shortened by 6 bases and J by 0 bases, with 9 bases between the two germline ends. The CDR3 extends over 15 amino acids. This chain's CDR3 is CASSSDSSGANVLTF. The CDR3 DNA is TGTGCCAGCAGTTCCGACAGCTCTGGGGCCAACGTCCTGACTTTC.

This clone was counted a few times. J is TRBJ2-7 and V is TRBV7-2, with 12 bases fitting TRBD2. V was clipped by 5 bases and J by 3 bases; unmatched bases: 8. This CDR3 has 16 amino acids. The germline CDR1 and CDR2 sequences are SGHTA and FQGNSA. CDR3 DNA: TGTGCCAGCAGCGGAGCTAGCGGGAGGGCGGGCTACGAGCAGTACTTC. The encoded protein is CASSGASGRAGYEQYF.

This clone occurred a few times. The genes are TRBV6-2 or TRBV6-3 and TRBJ1-4; D unresolved. This CDR3 comprises 14 residues. V shed 5 bases and J shed 8 bases, with 15 bases lying between them. Germline loops: CDR1 MNHEY, CDR2 SVGEGT. The CDR3: CASSPPFAEEKLFF. Here the CDR3 DNA reads TGTGCCAGCAGTCCGCCCTTTGCAGAAGAAAAACTGTTTTTT.

The chain has TRBV24-1 and TRBJ2-7, with D unclear. With 5 bases removed from V and 7 bases from J, the gap between germline ends came to 8 bases. This CDR3 is 11 amino acids long. Germline V gives CDR1 KGHDR, CDR2 SFDVKD. The CDR3 spells CATSGVGEQYF. CDR3 bases: TGTGCCACCAGTGGAGTCGGTGAGCAGTACTTC.

This clone appeared a single time. The chain recombines TRBV7-2 with TRBJ1-5; D is ambiguous. This CDR3 is 13 amino acids long. V lost 4 bases to trimming and J lost 2 bases, with 6 bases between them. Germline V gene sequence: CDR1 SGHTA, CDR2 FQGNSA. The CDR3 nucleotides read TGTGCCAGCAGCTCGGTAGGCAATCAGCCCCAGCATTTT. Translated: CASSSVGNQPQHF.

This chain uses TRBV11-2 with TRBJ1-2; no reliable D call. This CDR3 is built from 13 residues. Deletions cut 2 bases from V and 4 bases from J, with 8 bases between. The germline gives CDR1 SGHAT, CDR2 FQNNGV. The DNA of the CDR3 is TGTGCCAGCAGCTTATTGGGTGGCTATGGCTACACCTTC. Its translation: CASSLLGGYGYTF.

This sequence joins TRBV7-9 and TRBJ1-2; D is ambiguous. The V gene lost 6 bases and the J gene lost 0 bases, with 11 bases spanning the gap. The length of the CDR3 is 14 residues. CDR1 is SEHNR and CDR2 is FQNEAQ in the germline V gene (reference sequence). The CDR3 bases are TGTGCCAGCAGACCTTCGGGGTCTAACTATGGCTACACCTTC. Residues: CASRPSGSNYGYTF.

The chain couples TRBV11-2 to TRBJ1-1; no clear D gene. From germline, CDR1 is SGHAT and CDR2 FQNNGV. Trimming pared 5 bases from V and 0 bases from J, leaving 10 bases between. There are 14 residues in the CDR3. The chain's CDR3 is CASSTQPMNTEAFF. CDR3 nucleotide sequence: TGTGCCAGCAGCACCCAGCCCATGAACACTGAAGCTTTCTTT.

The chain carries TRBV7-3 and TRBJ1-1; weak D call: TRBD1 (5 bases). Germline V gene lookup returns CDR1 SGHTA and CDR2 FQGTGA. The CDR3 is 13 amino acids. V was cut by 2 bases and J by 10 bases, with 14 bases left in between. The CDR3 spells CASSLVAGEGAFF. CDR3 sequence (DNA): TGTGCCAGCAGCTTAGTGGCGGGGGAGGGAGCTTTCTTT.

The gene calls are TRBV6-2 or TRBV6-3 and TRBJ1-4, with D unclear. The germline V gene has CDR1 MNHEY and CDR2 SVGEGT. CDR3 length equals 16 residues. V was shortened by 2 bases and J by 4 bases, with 14 bases between the two germline ends. CDR3 DNA: TGTGCCAGCAGTTACCCGCCGAGGGCCGGTAATGAAAAACTGTTTTTT. This translates into CASSYPPRAGNEKLFF.